A single sample is the source of the 2 T cell receptor beta chains below, sequenced in a study of CD8 T cells in Susac syndrome. Reverse transcription used roughly 0.5 to 1 ug RNA and random hexamers. TCRdb ran MiXCR on the immunoSEQ multiplex PCR reads and lists one entry per CDR3 protein. The sample carries about 120,000 distinct CDR3 sequences, around 92% recorded once. Sample: CD8+ T cells from PBMCs. The receptors here all came from a human donor in good health.

J is TRBJ2-2 and V is TRBV11-2; D may match TRBD1 or TRBD2 (6 bases each). The CDR3 spans 14 residues. CDR1 is SGHAT, CDR2 FQNNGV, per germline. Trimming stripped 0 bases from V and 7 bases from J, with 9 bases between. The CDR3 loop reads CASSLDRGVGELFF. The CDR3 DNA sequence: TGTGCCAGCAGCTTAGATAGGGGGGTCGGGGAGCTGTTTTTT.

The chain employs TRBV20-1 and TRBJ1-6; 10 nucleotides line up with TRBD1. The CDR3 length is 14 residues. Per the germline V gene, CDR1 is DFQATT and CDR2 is SNEGSKA (reference sequence). V lost 0 bases and J lost 8; bases outside the gene matches: 1. CDR3 sequence: CSARDGTGDSPLHF. The CDR3 nucleotides read TGCAGTGCTAGAGATGGGACAGGGGATTCACCCCTCCACTTT.